The clone carrying this TCR beta chain occurred a few times. Its antigen is unknown. Germline CDR1 SGHRS, CDR2 YFSETQ. The V and J ends lost 4 bases and 4 bases, in that order; junction bases with no gene match: 10. This CDR3 region has 15 residues. This specimen comes from a study of T cell repertoires in cytomegalovirus infection. The wider study: Public TCR beta signature analysis indicated the presence of both CMV infection and matching HLA type.

TCRdb re-called the reads with MiXCR, one entry per CDR3 protein. The sample comprises about 190,000 distinct CDR3 sequences, over 25% of which are singletons, and roughly 29% rests with the top ten. The study's findings and limits: Within the response measured ex vivo, HLA-C-restricted CMV-specific TCR beta clonotypes were dominant.

Specimen: PBMCs. The chain has TRBV5-1 and TRBJ2-7, with 8 bases fitting TRBD1. This receptor was taken from a human donor in good health (CMV status not recorded). Some clones in this sample may be carry-over from other donors' samples. The CDR3 sequence is CASSPTTGESYEQYF. The CDR3 bases are TGCGCCAGCAGCCCCACGACAGGGGAATCTTACGAGCAGTACTTC.